A selection of T cell receptor beta chains follows, all from one sample in a study of blood T cell repertoires in COVID-19. Data came from immunoSEQ multiplex PCR; TCRdb stores just in-frame clones and leaves some out. This sample has tens of thousands of clones, with more than 75% found just once. The sample consisted of PBMCs or T cells enriched from blood (not recorded which). The receptors were sampled from a woman aged 40 to 55 who had recovered from COVID-19. Each CDR3 is given with its conserved first and last residue. Fields, in order: V gene, D gene, clone size, J gene, CDR3 DNA, CDR3 protein. D genes are given only for firm matches. Not every row has a clone size; where given, it reads once, few, many or a size class.

v_gene: TRBV25-1; d_gene: .; abundance: .; j_gene: TRBJ1-1; CDR3nt: TGTGCCAGCAGTGAGGGAGACACATGGAACACTGAAGCTTTCTTT; CDR3aa: CASSEGDTWNTEAFF
v_gene: TRBV7-2; d_gene: TRBD2; abundance: .; j_gene: TRBJ2-1; CDR3nt: TGTGCCAGCAGCTTAAGTCTTACGGGGGGAGGTTACAATGAGCAGTTCTTC; CDR3aa: CASSLSLTGGGYNEQFF
v_gene: TRBV19; d_gene: .; abundance: .; j_gene: TRBJ1-2; CDR3nt: TGTGCCAGTAGTATGCGGCAGGGGCTTTACCATGGCTACACCTTC; CDR3aa: CASSMRQGLYHGYTF
v_gene: TRBV19; d_gene: .; abundance: .; j_gene: TRBJ2-3; CDR3nt: TGTGCCAGTAGTATCGGACTGATTGGCACAGATACGCAGTATTTT; CDR3aa: CASSIGLIGTDTQYF
v_gene: TRBV19; d_gene: .; abundance: .; j_gene: TRBJ1-1; CDR3nt: TGTGCCAGTAGATTTGGGTCGTTGGCGGGCAGAATGAACACTGAAGCTTTCTTT; CDR3aa: CASRFGSLAGRMNTEAFF
v_gene: TRBV19; d_gene: .; abundance: once; j_gene: TRBJ1-2; CDR3nt: TGTGCCAGTAGTACCACCGGGACATTCTATGGCTACACCTTC; CDR3aa: CASSTTGTFYGYTF
v_gene: TRBV4-1; d_gene: .; abundance: few; j_gene: TRBJ1-2; CDR3nt: TGCGCCAGCAGCCCGGTGGAGGGGAACTATGGCTACACCTTC; CDR3aa: CASSPVEGNYGYTF
v_gene: TRBV4-1; d_gene: TRBD1; abundance: .; j_gene: TRBJ1-1; CDR3nt: TGCGCCAGCAGCCCCCTTGGACAGGGGTCGGGGAACACTGAAGCTTTCTTT; CDR3aa: CASSPLGQGSGNTEAFF
v_gene: TRBV6-1; d_gene: .; abundance: few; j_gene: TRBJ2-5; CDR3nt: TGTGCCAGCAGTGAAGGTGCCCGACAGAAAGAGACCCAGTACTTC; CDR3aa: CASSEGARQKETQYF
v_gene: TRBV5-6; d_gene: TRBD1; abundance: .; j_gene: TRBJ1-5; CDR3nt: TGTGCCAGCAGCTTGGTAAAAGGGGGCGCTGACCAGCCCCAGCATTTT; CDR3aa: CASSLVKGGADQPQHF
v_gene: TRBV13; d_gene: TRBD2; abundance: .; j_gene: TRBJ2-3; CDR3nt: TGTGCCAGCAGCTTAGGTACTAGCGCTCGCACAGATACGCAGTATTTT; CDR3aa: CASSLGTSARTDTQYF
v_gene: TRBV7-8; d_gene: .; abundance: .; j_gene: TRBJ2-5; CDR3nt: TGTGCCAGCAGCCCCACCAGGAATTTGGAGACCCAGTACTTC; CDR3aa: CASSPTRNLETQYF
v_gene: TRBV2; d_gene: .; abundance: .; j_gene: TRBJ2-7; CDR3nt: TGTGCCAGCAGTTCGGGGGAGGACGAGCAGTACTTC; CDR3aa: CASSSGEDEQYF
v_gene: TRBV2; d_gene: TRBD1; abundance: .; j_gene: TRBJ2-3; CDR3nt: TGTGCCAGCCACCGGGACAGGAATCCCGGTACGCAGTATTTT; CDR3aa: CASHRDRNPGTQYF
v_gene: TRBV5-1; d_gene: .; abundance: .; j_gene: TRBJ1-2; CDR3nt: TGCGCCAGCAGCCTCGTCGGGGAAGGCTATGGCTACACCTTC; CDR3aa: CASSLVGEGYGYTF
v_gene: TRBV6-5; d_gene: TRBD1; abundance: .; j_gene: TRBJ1-1; CDR3nt: TGTGCCAGCAGTTACAACCGGGACAGTATGAACACTGAAGCTTTCTTT; CDR3aa: CASSYNRDSMNTEAFF
v_gene: TRBV21-1; d_gene: .; abundance: .; j_gene: TRBJ1-5; CDR3nt: TGTGCCAGCATAAATCAGCCCCAGCATTTT; CDR3aa: CASINQPQHF
v_gene: TRBV4-2; d_gene: TRBD1; abundance: .; j_gene: TRBJ1-2; CDR3nt: TGTGCCAGCAGCCAAGCGGGGACAGGGCCTAACTATGGCTACACCTTC; CDR3aa: CASSQAGTGPNYGYTF
v_gene: TRBV10-3; d_gene: TRBD1; abundance: .; j_gene: TRBJ1-4; CDR3nt: TGTGCCATCAGTTCCGGACAGGGAGATGAAAAACTGTTTTTT; CDR3aa: CAISSGQGDEKLFF
v_gene: TRBV7-9; d_gene: TRBD1; abundance: .; j_gene: TRBJ1-3; CDR3nt: TGTGCCAGCAGCTTTTCGGGACAGGGGACCACCATATATTTT; CDR3aa: CASSFSGQGTTIYF
v_gene: TRBV4-2; d_gene: TRBD1; abundance: .; j_gene: TRBJ1-2; CDR3nt: TGTGCCAGCAGCCAATACTGGCAGGGGGCCAACGGCTACACCTTC; CDR3aa: CASSQYWQGANGYTF
v_gene: TRBV27; d_gene: .; abundance: .; j_gene: TRBJ2-2; CDR3nt: TGTGCCAGCAGGGTCGGTGGCCCCCGAGGGCAGAACACCGGGGAGCTGTTTTTT; CDR3aa: CASRVGGPRGQNTGELFF
v_gene: TRBV7-7; d_gene: .; abundance: few; j_gene: TRBJ1-4; CDR3nt: TGTGCCAGCAGCTCCGGGGTAGGGCTCGGTGAAAAACTGTTTTTT; CDR3aa: CASSSGVGLGEKLFF
v_gene: TRBV7-8; d_gene: .; abundance: .; j_gene: TRBJ1-5; CDR3nt: TGTGCCAGCAGTCAACTAGGCAGCAATCAGCCCCAGCATTTT; CDR3aa: CASSQLGSNQPQHF
v_gene: TRBV12-3/TRBV12-4; d_gene: .; abundance: .; j_gene: TRBJ1-2; CDR3nt: TGTGCCAGCAGTTTAGGGATCGACAGGGGCTACACCTTC; CDR3aa: CASSLGIDRGYTF
v_gene: TRBV4-1; d_gene: TRBD1; abundance: .; j_gene: TRBJ1-6; CDR3nt: TGCGCCAGCGGGACAGGGGATTCTAATTCACCCCTCCACTTT; CDR3aa: CASGTGDSNSPLHF
v_gene: TRBV7-8; d_gene: TRBD1; abundance: .; j_gene: TRBJ2-5; CDR3nt: TGTGCCAGCAGCCAGGCGACAGGGGCTCTGGAGACCCAGTACTTC; CDR3aa: CASSQATGALETQYF
v_gene: TRBV12-5; d_gene: .; abundance: once; j_gene: TRBJ1-6; CDR3nt: TGTGCTAGTGGTTTGGTACATGGGACTGCCTATGTCCCCCTCCACTTT; CDR3aa: CASGLVHGTAYVPLHF
v_gene: TRBV7-2; d_gene: .; abundance: .; j_gene: TRBJ2-3; CDR3nt: TGTGCCAGCAGCTTAAGCTACACAGATACGCAGTATTTT; CDR3aa: CASSLSYTDTQYF
v_gene: TRBV9; d_gene: .; abundance: .; j_gene: TRBJ2-7; CDR3nt: TGTGCCAGCAGCCCTAGTGGTGTCTACGAGCAGTACTTC; CDR3aa: CASSPSGVYEQYF
v_gene: TRBV6-5; d_gene: .; abundance: .; j_gene: TRBJ1-3; CDR3nt: TGTGCCACTAGAGTGGGTTTTTCTGGAAACACCATATATTTT; CDR3aa: CATRVGFSGNTIYF
v_gene: TRBV11-2; d_gene: TRBD1; abundance: .; j_gene: TRBJ1-1; CDR3nt: TGTGCCAGCAGCTTTAGCGGGACAGGGGATACTGAAGCTTTCTTT; CDR3aa: CASSFSGTGDTEAFF
v_gene: TRBV5-1; d_gene: TRBD2; abundance: .; j_gene: TRBJ2-1; CDR3nt: TGCGCCAGCAGCTGGACTAGCGGGGGCTACAATGAGCAGTTCTTC; CDR3aa: CASSWTSGGYNEQFF
v_gene: TRBV7-8; d_gene: .; abundance: .; j_gene: TRBJ2-2; CDR3nt: TGTGCCAGCAGCTTCCCCCTTTTAGCGAACACCGGGGAGCTGTTTTTT; CDR3aa: CASSFPLLANTGELFF
v_gene: TRBV19; d_gene: TRBD1; abundance: .; j_gene: TRBJ1-4; CDR3nt: TGTGCCAGTAGAGACAGGGGTATTGGTGAAAAACTGTTTTTT; CDR3aa: CASRDRGIGEKLFF
v_gene: TRBV27; d_gene: .; abundance: .; j_gene: TRBJ1-1; CDR3nt: TGTGCCAGCAGTTTAATCCGGGGGAGTAGCACTGAAGCTTTCTTT; CDR3aa: CASSLIRGSSTEAFF
v_gene: TRBV19; d_gene: TRBD1; abundance: .; j_gene: TRBJ2-5; CDR3nt: TGTGCCAGTAGTATCGGCTCCTCCGGGACAGGGGGCAATCGGGAGACCCAGTACTTC; CDR3aa: CASSIGSSGTGGNRETQYF
v_gene: TRBV29-1; d_gene: .; abundance: .; j_gene: TRBJ2-3; CDR3nt: TGCAGCGTTGAACGGACCGGGACACTCACAGATACGCAGTATTTT; CDR3aa: CSVERTGTLTDTQYF
v_gene: TRBV2; d_gene: TRBD1; abundance: few; j_gene: TRBJ1-6; CDR3nt: TGTGCCAGCTCTCCCGTTAGGGGACAGGGGAGCTCCTATAATTCACCCCTCCACTTT; CDR3aa: CASSPVRGQGSSYNSPLHF
v_gene: TRBV2; d_gene: .; abundance: once; j_gene: TRBJ2-5; CDR3nt: TGTGCCAGCAGTTTCGAACAGGAACCAAAAGAGACCCAGTACTTC; CDR3aa: CASSFEQEPKETQYF
v_gene: TRBV29-1; d_gene: TRBD2; abundance: .; j_gene: TRBJ2-1; CDR3nt: TGCAGCGTTGATGCGCAGCGGGGTGTCAATGAGCAGTTCTTC; CDR3aa: CSVDAQRGVNEQFF
v_gene: TRBV9; d_gene: TRBD1; abundance: .; j_gene: TRBJ1-2; CDR3nt: TGTGCCAGCAGCGTGACCTCAGGACAGGGGCCGGGTGGCTACACCTTC; CDR3aa: CASSVTSGQGPGGYTF
v_gene: TRBV27; d_gene: TRBD1; abundance: .; j_gene: TRBJ1-1; CDR3nt: TGTGCCAGCAGTCCCGGGACAGGGAGAGGGACTGAAGCTTTCTTT; CDR3aa: CASSPGTGRGTEAFF
v_gene: TRBV7-2; d_gene: .; abundance: .; j_gene: TRBJ2-1; CDR3nt: TGTGCCAGCAGCTTTAGCGGTGCCTCCTACAATGAGCAGTTCTTC; CDR3aa: CASSFSGASYNEQFF
v_gene: TRBV10-2; d_gene: .; abundance: .; j_gene: TRBJ1-4; CDR3nt: TGCGCCAGCATGGGGGCGACAATTGAAAAACTGTTTTTT; CDR3aa: CASMGATIEKLFF
v_gene: TRBV6-5; d_gene: .; abundance: .; j_gene: TRBJ1-1; CDR3nt: TGTGCCAGCCGAGTCAGGGCGAACACTGAAGCTTTCTTT; CDR3aa: CASRVRANTEAFF
v_gene: TRBV10-3; d_gene: .; abundance: .; j_gene: TRBJ1-1; CDR3nt: TGTGCCATCACCCACCAAATGGCGGGGGAAGCTTTCTTT; CDR3aa: CAITHQMAGEAFF
v_gene: TRBV2; d_gene: TRBD1; abundance: .; j_gene: TRBJ1-2; CDR3nt: TGTGCCAGCAGTGATCTCCGGGACAGCGGTCGGGGCGGCTACACCTTC; CDR3aa: CASSDLRDSGRGGYTF